The 22 T cell receptor beta chains given below trace back to one sample, sequenced in a study of blood T cell repertoires in COVID-19. Sequencing used immunoSEQ multiplex PCR; TCRdb keeps in-frame clones, though not all of them. The sample has 200,000 to 250,000 clones; around 84% are singletons. The sample taken for sequencing was peripheral blood. The receptors shown here come from an older woman who had recovered from COVID-19.

The rearrangement joins TRBV10-3 to TRBJ2-1, with 8 bases identical to TRBD1. Germline V gene data show CDR1 as ENHRY and CDR2 as SYGVKD. CDR3 length: 14 amino acids. Trimming took 6 bases from V and 8 from J; bases not matched to a gene: 9. The CDR3 sequence: CAISDDRGRDEQFF. Here the CDR3 DNA reads TGTGCCATCAGCGACGACAGGGGTAGGGATGAGCAGTTCTTC.

A note on this clone: The junction departs from the called germline gene at one end, perhaps through a read error. This CDR3 reads CASSWGLLLDF. The CDR3 region has the DNA TGTGCCAGCAGCTGGGGACTCCTTTTGGACTTC. The chain joins TRBV6-2 or TRBV6-3 to TRBJ2-7; D is possibly TRBD2 (6 bases). The CDR3 runs to 11 residues. Germline V gene data show CDR1 as MNHEY and CDR2 as SVGEGT.

This clone came up a few times. The chain is built from TRBV6-5 and TRBJ1-5, with D perhaps matching TRBD1 (6 bases). The V gene's germline CDR1 is MNHEY and CDR2 SVGAGI. V was clipped by 11 bases and J by 3 bases, with 17 bases between them. CDR3 length equals 14 residues. The CDR3 reads CAGDRRDNNQPQHF. The DNA for the CDR3 is TGTGCCGGAGACCGCCGGGACAACAATCAGCCCCAGCATTTT.

The chain carries TRBV12-3 or TRBV12-4 and TRBJ1-2; TRBD1 matches at 9 bases. V dropped 10 bases and J dropped 6; count of bases not matched to a gene: 9. The CDR3 loop spans 13 amino acids. CDR3 sequence (DNA): TGTGCCACAGATCCAGGGACAGGGAATGGCTACACCTTC. Translation gives CATDPGTGNGYTF.

The CDR3 bases are TGTGCCAGCAGTCGCGGGACAGGGGGTAACTATGGCTACACCTTC. This encodes CASSRGTGGNYGYTF. The chain has TRBV6-5 and TRBJ1-2, with TRBD1 identical over 11 bases. The length of the CDR3 is 15 residues. Germline CDR1 and CDR2: MNHEY and SVGAGI. Trimming removed 5 bases from V and 1 base from J; junction bases left unmatched: 3.

The sample holds one count of this clone. V gene TRBV6-2 or TRBV6-3 combines with J gene TRBJ2-3; D possibly corresponds to TRBD1 (6 bases). The V gene's germline CDR1 is MNHEY and CDR2 SVGEGT. Trimming stripped 6 bases from V and 5 bases from J, with 18 bases between. The CDR3 sequence is 15 residues long. The CDR3 DNA sequence: TGTGCCAGCAGCCCAGAAGGGACACCGGGAGATACGCAGTATTTT. Protein: CASSPEGTPGDTQYF.

This clone was counted only a few times. The V and J genes are TRBV6-6 and TRBJ2-7; TRBD1 might be the D (6 bases). The CDR3 contains 14 residues. Germline loops: CDR1 MNHNY, CDR2 SVGAGI (reference sequence). With 4 bases removed from V and 5 bases from J, the gap between germline ends came to 15 bases. In DNA form, the CDR3 reads TGTGCCAGCAGTTTAAGGACAGTTGTCCACGAGCAGTACTTC. This encodes CASSLRTVVHEQYF.

This rearrangement joins TRBV4-1 to TRBJ2-2, with a weak D call TRBD1 (5 bases). The CDR3 has 17 amino acids. Germline loops: CDR1 MGHRA, CDR2 YSYEKL. The V end lost 3 bases, the J end lost 1 base, and 15 bases lay between the germline ends. Written as DNA, the CDR3 is TGCGCCAGCAGCCAGCCCCTGGTGGGGCTGAACACCGGGGAGCTGTTTTTT. It translates to CASSQPLVGLNTGELFF.

Only one count was recorded for this clone. The DNA for the CDR3 is TGTGCCAGCAGCCAAGACACCGCAGGGGCTTATGGCTACACCTTC. This translates into CASSQDTAGAYGYTF. This chain joins TRBV3-1 (or the pseudogene TRBV3-2) and TRBJ1-2, with a weak D call TRBD1 (6 bases). V lost 0 bases to trimming and J lost 5 bases, with 13 bases between them. Germline lookup yields CDR1 LGHDT and CDR2 YNNKEL (reference sequence). The CDR3 totals 15 residues.

V is TRBV7-3 and J is TRBJ1-1; unclear D gene. CDR3 size: 14 residues. Germline loops: CDR1 SGHTA, CDR2 FQGTGA. Trimming took off 5 bases at V and 10 bases at J, with 20 bases between the two ends. DNA of the CDR3: TGTGCCAGCAGCCCTAATTTGGATTCGGGTGGAGCTTTCTTT. Protein: CASSPNLDSGGAFF.

This chain uses TRBV7-2 with TRBJ2-5; possibly TRBD1 for D (6 bases). V was clipped by 4 bases and J by 1 base, with 10 bases between them. The germline V gene has CDR1 SGHTA and CDR2 FQGNSA. The CDR3 is made up of 14 amino acids. The CDR3 region has the DNA TGTGCCAGCAGCTCACAGGGAGTCCAAGAGACCCAGTACTTC. It codes for CASSSQGVQETQYF.

This chain links TRBV7-9 with TRBJ2-7, with D unresolved. Deletions cut 8 bases from V and 1 base from J, with 18 bases between. Germline V gene sequence: CDR1 SEHNR, CDR2 FQNEAQ (reference sequence). There are 15 residues in the CDR3. In DNA form, the CDR3 reads TGTGCCAGCGGCCGGATCAGGTCCCAGTCCTACGAGCAGTACTTC. Its protein is CASGRIRSQSYEQYF.

The chain couples TRBV9 to TRBJ2-1; D possibly corresponds to TRBD2 (5 bases). Trimming left V 4 bases short and J 2 bases short, with 13 bases between. Per the germline V gene, CDR1 is SGDLS and CDR2 is YYNGEE. This CDR3 comprises 15 residues. CDR3 residues: CASSPLDTPYNEQFF. Here the CDR3 DNA reads TGTGCCAGCAGCCCACTAGACACCCCCTACAATGAGCAGTTCTTC.

The chain has TRBV3-1 (or the pseudogene TRBV3-2) and TRBJ2-5, with D tentatively TRBD2 (6 bases). CDR1 and CDR2 (germline): LGHDT, YNNKEL (reference sequence). CDR3 length: 13 residues. V lost 6 bases and J lost 5, with 13 bases in between. DNA for the CDR3: TGTGCCAGCAGGTTGACTGGAGGGGAGACCCAGTACTTC. Translation: CASRLTGGETQYF.

The chain couples TRBV7-6 to TRBJ2-7; D is perhaps TRBD1 (5 bases). Germline lookup yields CDR1 SGHVS and CDR2 FNYEAQ. The CDR3 runs to 15 residues. V dropped 3 bases and J dropped 2 bases, with 14 bases sitting between them. DNA of the CDR3: TGTGCCAGCAGCTTGAGGACAAGTCAACCCTACGAGCAGTACTTC. Protein product: CASSLRTSQPYEQYF.

The chain has TRBV19 and TRBJ2-7; 9 bases match TRBD1. The CDR3 runs to 15 residues. Trimming took 5 bases from V and 2 from J; bases not matched to a gene: 7. CDR1 and CDR2 (germline): LNHDA, SQIVND (reference sequence). This CDR3 is CASSVTGGPTYEQYF. Here the CDR3 DNA reads TGTGCCAGTAGTGTTACAGGGGGCCCTACCTACGAGCAGTACTTC.

The rearrangement links TRBV4-1 to TRBJ1-6; D gene unclear. Germline V gene lookup returns CDR1 MGHRA and CDR2 YSYEKL. The CDR3 runs to 12 residues. Deletions cut 1 base from V and 9 bases from J, with 4 bases between. The CDR3 DNA reads TGCGCCAGCAGCCAAGGGGCTTCACCCCTCCACTTT. Its protein is CASSQGASPLHF.

The chain uses TRBV27 and TRBJ1-1, with 9 bases lining up with TRBD1. CDR3 size: 14 residues. CDR1 is MNHEY, CDR2 SMNVEV, per germline (reference sequence). V lost 5 bases, J lost 4 bases, and 5 bases stayed unmatched. CDR3 nucleotides: TGTGCCAGCAGTCTAGGACAGGGGACCACTGAAGCTTTCTTT. As protein: CASSLGQGTTEAFF.

The chain joins TRBV6-5 to TRBJ1-2; 7 bases agree with TRBD1. Germline V gene sequence: CDR1 MNHEY, CDR2 SVGAGI. The CDR3 is 15 amino acids. V lost 4 bases and J lost 3; bases outside the gene matches: 8. This CDR3 reads CASSFSRGVDYGYTF. Written as DNA, the CDR3 is TGTGCCAGCAGTTTCTCCAGGGGGGTTGACTATGGCTACACCTTC.

The count of this clone is one. V gene TRBV11-3 combines with J gene TRBJ2-1, with unresolved D. Germline CDR1 and CDR2: SGHNT and YENEEA. Trimming took off 3 bases at V and 4 bases at J, with 4 bases between the two ends. The CDR3 runs to 12 residues. CDR3 amino acids: CASSFNYNEQFF. The CDR3 bases are TGTGCCAGCAGCTTTAATTACAATGAGCAGTTCTTC.

This clone occurred once. The rearrangement joins TRBV7-3 to TRBJ2-7; TRBD1 aligns across 7 bases. CDR3 length equals 13 residues. Germline trimming cut 5 bases from V and 1 base from J; bases unmatched to any gene: 2. The germline V gene has CDR1 SGHTA and CDR2 FQGTGA. The CDR3 sequence: CASSKGQSYEQYF. For the CDR3, the DNA is TGTGCCAGCAGCAAGGGACAGTCCTACGAGCAGTACTTC.

CDR3 bases: TGCGCCAGCAGCCCCGGTCCCGGGGGGACCGGGGAGCTGTTTTTT. It specifies CASSPGPGGTGELFF. This chain joins TRBV4-1 and TRBJ2-2, with 7 nucleotides matching TRBD2. With 4 bases clipped from V and 5 bases from J, the junction kept 7 bases outside the gene matches. CDR1 and CDR2 from the germline V gene are MGHRA and YSYEKL. This CDR3 is 15 amino acids long.